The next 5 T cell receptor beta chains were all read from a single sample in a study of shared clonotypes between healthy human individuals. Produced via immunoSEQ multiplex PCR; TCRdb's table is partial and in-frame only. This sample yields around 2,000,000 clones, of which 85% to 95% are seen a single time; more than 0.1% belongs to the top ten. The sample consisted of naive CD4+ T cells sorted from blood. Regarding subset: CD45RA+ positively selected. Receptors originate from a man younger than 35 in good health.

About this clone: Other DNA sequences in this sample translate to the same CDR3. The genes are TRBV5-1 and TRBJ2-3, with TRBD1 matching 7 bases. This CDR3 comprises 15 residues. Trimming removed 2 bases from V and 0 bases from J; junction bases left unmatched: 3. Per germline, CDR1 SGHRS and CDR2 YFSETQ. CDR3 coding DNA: TGCGCCAGCAGCTTACAGACAGGGAGCACAGATACGCAGTATTTT. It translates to CASSLQTGSTDTQYF.

CDR3 in amino acids: CSVEDGRGSRFF. CDR3 DNA: TGCAGCGTTGAAGATGGGAGGGGGTCTCGGTTCTTC. V gene TRBV29-1 combines with J gene TRBJ2-1; TRBD2 might be the D (7 bases). Trimming cost V 0 bases and J 15 bases, with 15 bases left between them. The CDR3 is 12 amino acids. Germline lookup yields CDR1 SQVTM and CDR2 ANQGSEA.

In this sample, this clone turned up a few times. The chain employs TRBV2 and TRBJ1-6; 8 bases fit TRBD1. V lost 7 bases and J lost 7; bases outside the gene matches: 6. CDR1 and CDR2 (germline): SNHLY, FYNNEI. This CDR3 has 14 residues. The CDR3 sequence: CASTGQGINSPLHF. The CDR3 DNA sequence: TGTGCCAGCACCGGACAGGGCATAAATTCACCCCTCCACTTT.

CDR3 nucleotides: TGTGCCAGCAGCTCGACACCGGGCACTGAAGCTTTCTTT. Protein: CASSSTPGTEAFF. The chain joins TRBV11-3 to TRBJ1-1; D is undetermined. This CDR3 has 13 residues. V was shortened by 4 bases and J by 4 bases, with 10 bases between the two germline ends. The germline gives CDR1 SGHNT, CDR2 YENEEA.

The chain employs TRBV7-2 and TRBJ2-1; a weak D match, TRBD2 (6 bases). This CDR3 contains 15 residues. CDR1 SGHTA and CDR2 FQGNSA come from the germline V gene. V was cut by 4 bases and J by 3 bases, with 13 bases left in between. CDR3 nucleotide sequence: TGTGCCAGCAGCTCCACTAGCACGGACTACAATGAGCAGTTCTTC. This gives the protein CASSSTSTDYNEQFF.